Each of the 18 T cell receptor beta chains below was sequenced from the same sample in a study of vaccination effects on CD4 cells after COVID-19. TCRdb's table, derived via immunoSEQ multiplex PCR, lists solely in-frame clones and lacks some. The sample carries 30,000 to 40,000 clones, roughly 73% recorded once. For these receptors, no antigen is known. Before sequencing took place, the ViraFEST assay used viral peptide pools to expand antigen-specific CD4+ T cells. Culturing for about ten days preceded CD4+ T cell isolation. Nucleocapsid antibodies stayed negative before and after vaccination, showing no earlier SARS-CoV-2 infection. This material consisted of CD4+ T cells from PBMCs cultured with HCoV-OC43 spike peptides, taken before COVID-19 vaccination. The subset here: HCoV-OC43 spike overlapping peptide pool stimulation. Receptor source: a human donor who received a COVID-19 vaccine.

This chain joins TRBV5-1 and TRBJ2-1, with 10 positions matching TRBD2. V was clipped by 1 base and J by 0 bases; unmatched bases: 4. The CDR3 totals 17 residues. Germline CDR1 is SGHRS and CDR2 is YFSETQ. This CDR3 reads CASSLPSGGSSYNEQFF. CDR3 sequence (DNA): TGCGCCAGCAGCTTGCCTAGCGGGGGAAGCTCCTACAATGAGCAGTTCTTC.

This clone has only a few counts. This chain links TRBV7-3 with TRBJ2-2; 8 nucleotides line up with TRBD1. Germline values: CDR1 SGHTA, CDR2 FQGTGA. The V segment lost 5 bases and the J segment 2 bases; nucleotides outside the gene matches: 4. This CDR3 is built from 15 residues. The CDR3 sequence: CASSLQGVNTGELFF. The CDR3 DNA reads TGTGCCAGCAGCCTACAGGGGGTCAACACCGGGGAGCTGTTTTTT.

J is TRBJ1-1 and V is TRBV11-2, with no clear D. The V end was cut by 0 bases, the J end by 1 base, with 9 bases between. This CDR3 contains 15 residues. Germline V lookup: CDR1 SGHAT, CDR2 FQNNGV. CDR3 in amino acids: CASSLDPSSNTEAFF. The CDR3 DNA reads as TGTGCCAGCAGCTTAGATCCAAGCTCGAACACTGAAGCTTTCTTT.

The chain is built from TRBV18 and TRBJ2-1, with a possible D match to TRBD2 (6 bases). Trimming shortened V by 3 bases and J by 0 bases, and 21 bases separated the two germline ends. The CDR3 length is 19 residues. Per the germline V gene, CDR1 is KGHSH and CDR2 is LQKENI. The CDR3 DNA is TGTGCCAGCTCACCCCCTACGGGGCGGGAAGGGAGCTCCTACAATGAGCAGTTCTTC. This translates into CASSPPTGREGSSYNEQFF. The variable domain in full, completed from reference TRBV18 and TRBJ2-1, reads NAGVMQNPRHLVRRRGQEARLRCSPMKGHSHVYWYRQLPEEGLKFMVYLQKENIIDESGMPKERFSAEFPKEGPSILRIQQVVRGDSAAYFCASSPPTGREGSSYNEQFFGPGTRLTVL.

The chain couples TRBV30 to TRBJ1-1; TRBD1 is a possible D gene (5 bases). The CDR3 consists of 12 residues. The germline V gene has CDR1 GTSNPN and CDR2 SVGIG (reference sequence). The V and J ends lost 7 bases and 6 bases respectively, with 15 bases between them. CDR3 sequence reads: CAFQESGPEAFF. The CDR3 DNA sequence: TGTGCCTTCCAGGAGTCAGGGCCTGAAGCTTTCTTT.

CDR3 coding DNA: TGTGCCAGTAGTATGCAGGGCGGCAATCAGCCCCAGCATTTT. It specifies CASSMQGGNQPQHF. The chain employs TRBV19 and TRBJ1-5; D is perhaps TRBD1 (5 bases). This CDR3 spans 14 amino acids. Germline CDR1 and CDR2: LNHDA and SQIVND (reference sequence). Trimming removed 3 bases at V and 2 bases at J, with 8 bases between. The full variable domain, completed using reference TRBV19 and TRBJ1-5, is DGGITQSPKYLFRKEGQNVTLSCEQNLNHDAMYWYRQDPGQGLRLIYYSQIVNDFQKGDIAEGYSVSREKKESFPLTVTSAQKNPTAFYLCASSMQGGNQPQHFGDGTRLSIL.

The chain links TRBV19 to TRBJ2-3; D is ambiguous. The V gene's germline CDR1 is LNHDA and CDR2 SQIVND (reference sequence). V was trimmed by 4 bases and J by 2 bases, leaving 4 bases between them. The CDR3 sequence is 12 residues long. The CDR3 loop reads CASSKDTDTQYF. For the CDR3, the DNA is TGTGCCAGTAGTAAAGACACAGATACGCAGTATTTT.

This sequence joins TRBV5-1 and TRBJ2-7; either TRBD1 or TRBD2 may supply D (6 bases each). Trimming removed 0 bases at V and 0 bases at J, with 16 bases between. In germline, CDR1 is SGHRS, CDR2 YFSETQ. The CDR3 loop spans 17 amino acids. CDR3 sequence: CASSLGGRRGFSYEQYF. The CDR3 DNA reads TGCGCCAGCAGCTTGGGGGGGAGGAGGGGGTTCTCCTACGAGCAGTACTTC.

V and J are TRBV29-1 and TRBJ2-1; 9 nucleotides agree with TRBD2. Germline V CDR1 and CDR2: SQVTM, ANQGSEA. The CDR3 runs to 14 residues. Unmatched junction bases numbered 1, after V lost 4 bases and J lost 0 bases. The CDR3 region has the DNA TGCAGCGTTGTAGCGGGAGCCTCCTACAATGAGCAGTTCTTC. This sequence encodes CSVVAGASYNEQFF.

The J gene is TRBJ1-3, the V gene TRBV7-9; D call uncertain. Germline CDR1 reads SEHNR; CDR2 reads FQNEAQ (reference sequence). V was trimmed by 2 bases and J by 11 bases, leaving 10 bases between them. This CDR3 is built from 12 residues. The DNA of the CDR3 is TGTGCCAGCAGCTTATCCAGTGGCCCCATATATTTT. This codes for CASSLSSGPIYF.

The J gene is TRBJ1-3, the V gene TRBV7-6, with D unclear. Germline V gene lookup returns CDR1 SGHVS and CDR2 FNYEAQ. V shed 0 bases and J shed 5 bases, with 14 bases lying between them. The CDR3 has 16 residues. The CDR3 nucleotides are TGTGCCAGCAGCTTAGCCGGCAGCCCCGCTAGAAACACCATATATTTT. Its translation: CASSLAGSPARNTIYF. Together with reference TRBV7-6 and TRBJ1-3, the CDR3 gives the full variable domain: GAGVSQSPRYKVTKRGQDVALRCDPISGHVSLYWYRQALGQGPEFLTYFNYEAQQDKSGLPNDRFSAERPEGSISTLTIQRTEQRDSAMYRCASSLAGSPARNTIYFGEGSWLTVV.

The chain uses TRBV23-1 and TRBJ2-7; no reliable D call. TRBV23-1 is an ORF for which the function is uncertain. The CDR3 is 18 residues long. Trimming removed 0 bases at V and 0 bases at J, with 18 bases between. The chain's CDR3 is CASSQSYLTAWSSYEQYF. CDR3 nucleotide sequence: TGCGCCAGCAGTCAATCCTACCTGACTGCGTGGAGCTCCTACGAGCAGTACTTC.

The CDR3 spells CASSIPSGTSGRDGYYNEQFF. CDR3 coding DNA: TGTGCCAGTAGTATCCCCTCCGGGACTAGCGGGAGGGATGGCTACTACAATGAGCAGTTCTTC. The chain is built from TRBV19 and TRBJ2-1; 16 nucleotides match TRBD2. From germline, CDR1 is LNHDA and CDR2 SQIVND (reference sequence). The CDR3 loop spans 21 amino acids. J gave up 3 bases and V 3 bases, and 14 bases lay outside the gene matches. Combining the CDR3 with reference TRBV19 and TRBJ2-1 gives the whole variable domain DGGITQSPKYLFRKEGQNVTLSCEQNLNHDAMYWYRQDPGQGLRLIYYSQIVNDFQKGDIAEGYSVSREKKESFPLTVTSAQKNPTAFYLCASSIPSGTSGRDGYYNEQFFGPGTRLTVL.

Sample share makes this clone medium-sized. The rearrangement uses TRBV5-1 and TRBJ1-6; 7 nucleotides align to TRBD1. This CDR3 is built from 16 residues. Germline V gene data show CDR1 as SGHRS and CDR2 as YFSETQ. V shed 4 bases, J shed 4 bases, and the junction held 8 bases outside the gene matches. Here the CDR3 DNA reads TGCGCCAGCAGCATATTGGGACAGCTTTATAATTCACCCCTCCACTTT. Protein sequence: CASSILGQLYNSPLHF.

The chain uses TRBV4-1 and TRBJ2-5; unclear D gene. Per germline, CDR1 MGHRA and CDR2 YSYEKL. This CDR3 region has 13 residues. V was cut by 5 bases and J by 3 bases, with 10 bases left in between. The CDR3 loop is CASSGPSEETQYF. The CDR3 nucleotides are TGCGCCAGCAGCGGTCCAAGCGAAGAGACCCAGTACTTC.

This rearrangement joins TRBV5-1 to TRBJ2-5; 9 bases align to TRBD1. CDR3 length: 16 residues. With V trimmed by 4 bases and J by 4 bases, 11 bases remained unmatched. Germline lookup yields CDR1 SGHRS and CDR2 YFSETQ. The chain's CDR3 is CASSPQGQGYGETQYF. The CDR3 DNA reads TGCGCCAGCAGCCCGCAGGGACAGGGCTACGGAGAGACCCAGTACTTC.

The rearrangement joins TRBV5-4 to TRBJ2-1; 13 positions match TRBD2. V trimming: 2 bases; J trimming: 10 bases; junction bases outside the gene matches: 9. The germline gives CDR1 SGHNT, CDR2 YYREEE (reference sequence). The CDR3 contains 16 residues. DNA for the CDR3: TGTGCCAGCAGCTTAGGGACTAGCGGGGCCAGGAGGGAGCAGTTCTTC. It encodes CASSLGTSGARREQFF.

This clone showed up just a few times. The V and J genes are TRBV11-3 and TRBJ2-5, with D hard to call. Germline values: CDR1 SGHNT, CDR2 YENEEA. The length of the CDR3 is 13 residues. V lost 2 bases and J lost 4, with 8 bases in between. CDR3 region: CASSLNLRETQYF. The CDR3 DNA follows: TGTGCCAGCAGCTTAAACTTGAGAGAGACCCAGTACTTC. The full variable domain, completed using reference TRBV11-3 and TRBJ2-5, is EAGVVQSPRYKIIEKKQPVAFWCNPISGHNTLYWYLQNLGQGPELLIRYENEEAVDDSQLPKDRFSAERLKGVDSTLKIQPAELGDSAVYLCASSLNLRETQYFGPGTRLLVL.